This TCR beta chain is drawn from a study of T cell responses to AZD1222 COVID-19 vaccine. General study findings and limits: Increased Spike-specific TCR breadth and depth were observed after two AZD1222 doses. In all cases, repertoires were sampled only after the peak T cell response.

CDR1 and CDR2 (germline): SGHNT, YENEEA. V was trimmed by 1 base and J by 4 bases, leaving 5 bases between them. The CDR3 is 13 residues long. A note on this clone: Its antigen is as yet unknown.

Libraries were prepared by immunoSEQ multiplex PCR; TCRdb keeps only in-frame clonotypes and omits some of them. The table includes 30,000 to 35,000 clones, around 78% detected once. The sample consisted of peripheral blood, taken 28 days after the second AZD1222 dose. This TCR was recovered from an adult who received the AZD1222 COVID-19 vaccine. The rearrangement uses TRBV11-3 and TRBJ2-1; the D is unclear. The CDR3 DNA follows: TGTGCCAGCAGCTTAGGGGGTTACAATGAGCAGTTCTTC. Translated: CASSLGGYNEQFF.